Presented here are 2 T cell receptor beta chains from one specimen sequenced in a study of technical replicates of blood from several donors. Libraries were prepared by immunoSEQ multiplex PCR; TCRdb keeps only in-frame clonotypes and omits some of them. The profile covers about 79,000 clones, with approximately 94% appearing a single time and under 0.3% taken by the ten largest. Sequencing used T cells isolated from PBMCs. These receptors all stem from a human donor in good health.

This clone was counted between two and nine times. The chain joins TRBV7-9 to TRBJ1-1; weak D call: TRBD1 (5 bases). Looked up from germline, CDR1 is SEHNR and CDR2 is FQNEAQ (reference sequence). CDR3 length: 12 residues. Between the trimmed V and J ends, which lost 0 bases and 7 bases, there was a span of 6 bases. For the CDR3, the DNA is TGTGCCAGCAGCTTAGCGACAGTTGAAGCTTTCTTT. Translated: CASSLATVEAFF.

The chain joins TRBV28 to TRBJ1-4; D gene unclear. The CDR3 is 13 residues long. V lost 8 bases to trimming and J lost 7 bases, with 14 bases between them. Germline values: CDR1 MDHEN, CDR2 SYDVKM. The CDR3: CASLRLEGEKLFF. The CDR3 DNA reads TGTGCCAGCTTGCGACTGGAGGGTGAAAAACTGTTTTTT.